The rows below give T cell receptor beta chains drawn from one sample of a study of T-cell reconstitution after alpha-beta-depleted transplantation in children. TCRdb itself ran the PCR reads through MiXCR, one entry per CDR3 protein. The sample holds about 460,000 distinct CDR3 sequences; about an eighth are singletons and the top ten take less than 15%. The sample here was PBMCs, mostly from graft donor cells, taken 180 days after TCRalphabeta/CD19-depleted stem cell transplant. Source of these receptors: a female patient aged 2-10 years who had a stem cell transplant for aplastic anemia, so the T cells may come from the graft donor. The conserved cysteine and the conserved F or W are not part of the CDR3 here. Clone size appears in some rows only: once, few, many, or a class for an expanded clone.

size	V	J	CDR3
few	TRBV4-3	TRBJ1-4	ASSRLQGSTNEKLF
NA	TRBV19	TRBJ1-5	ASRLRTGGFSNQPQH
few	TRBV4-2	TRBJ2-7	ASSQGSGPPGEQY
NA	TRBV5-6	TRBJ1-1	ASSRQGWDTEAF
many	TRBV28	TRBJ2-3	ASSLQGGNTDTQY
NA	TRBV7-2	TRBJ1-1	ATRQGWANTEAF
NA	TRBV6-5	TRBJ2-6	ASSFRGQATGANVLT
NA	TRBV13	TRBJ2-3	ASSSQKSTDTQY
few	TRBV4-3	TRBJ2-2	ASSQLLAGDRAGELF
many	TRBV29-1	TRBJ2-5	SVERDGPRTQY
few	TRBV15	TRBJ2-1	ATSTHHSYNEQF